This T cell receptor (beta chain) comes out of a study of patients and donors after allogeneic stem cell transplantation. Between the trimmed V and J ends, which lost 3 bases and 4 bases, there was a span of 10 bases. The germline CDR1 and CDR2 sequences are SNHLY and FYNNEI. The length of the CDR3 is 13 residues. TCRdb re-called the RT-PCR reads through MiXCR, storing one row per CDR3 protein. The profile covers about 960,000 distinct CDR3 sequences, with 18% appearing a single time and 5% to 7.5% taken by the ten largest. This chain joins TRBV2 and TRBJ2-7; the D is unclear. Sample: blood, either unsorted or a sorted T cell fraction (not recorded which). This clonotype originated in a human donor who was either an allogeneic HSCT recipient or a stem cell or donor lymphocyte infusion donor (not recorded which). It is not recorded whose cells these are; they may come from a transplant donor. CDR3 protein: CASSDAAAYEQYF. CDR3 bases: TGTGCCAGCAGTGACGCTGCTGCTTACGAGCAGTACTTC.